This T cell receptor (beta chain) comes out of a study of radiation and T cells in renal cell carcinoma. Study-level findings and limits: Sampling covered only around 1 g of each tumor.

Germline CDR1 reads SGHDN; CDR2 reads FVKESK. CDR3 length: 14 residues. The V end was cut by 4 bases, the J end by 5 bases, with 15 bases between. Treatment indicated: 15 Gy SBRT to primary tumor, nephrectomy 4 weeks later. Sequencing used immunoSEQ multiplex PCR; TCRdb keeps in-frame clones, though not all of them. The repertoire includes roughly 23,000 clones, 47% of them detected once, and 16% sits in the top ten. Remarks on this clone: Its antigen remains unknown.

This receptor was identified in a woman aged 45-65 years with renal cell carcinoma. The source was tumor tissue, collected from a patient whose treatment included radiotherapy and nephrectomy. This chain links TRBV14 with TRBJ2-7; D gene unclear. This CDR3 is CASSRSGVSNEQYF. DNA for the CDR3: TGTGCCAGCAGCCGTTCTGGGGTAAGCAACGAGCAGTACTTC.